The subject of this entry is one TCR beta chain. Its matching antigen is unknown. After extraction with the RNeasy kit, about 0.5 to 1 ug of the RNA was reverse transcribed using random hexamers. Amplification of TCR beta CDR3 spanned 54 Vbeta and 13 Jbeta via immunoSEQ multiplex PCR. TCRdb analysed the immunoSEQ multiplex PCR reads with MiXCR anew, one entry per CDR3 protein. The sample yields tens of thousands of distinct CDR3 sequences, around 94% seen once. Germline CDR1 reads MNHEY; CDR2 reads SMNVEV (reference sequence). Trimming took 1 base from V and 1 from J, leaving 7 bases between them. The CDR3 is made up of 14 amino acids. It was negative isolation that provided the CD8+ and CD4+ T cells, whereas TEMRA cells were enriched by FACS. This entry comes from a study of CD8 T cells in Susac syndrome. Overall study results and limits: The study recognized that the number of individuals in its TCR sequencing and HLA analysis was relatively small.

Sequenced: CD8+ T cells from PBMCs. This TCR derives from a human donor in good health. J is TRBJ1-2 and V is TRBV27; D uncertain. CDR3 sequence reads: CASSLFPLNYGYTF. Here the CDR3 DNA reads TGTGCCAGCAGTTTATTTCCCCTTAACTATGGCTACACCTTC.